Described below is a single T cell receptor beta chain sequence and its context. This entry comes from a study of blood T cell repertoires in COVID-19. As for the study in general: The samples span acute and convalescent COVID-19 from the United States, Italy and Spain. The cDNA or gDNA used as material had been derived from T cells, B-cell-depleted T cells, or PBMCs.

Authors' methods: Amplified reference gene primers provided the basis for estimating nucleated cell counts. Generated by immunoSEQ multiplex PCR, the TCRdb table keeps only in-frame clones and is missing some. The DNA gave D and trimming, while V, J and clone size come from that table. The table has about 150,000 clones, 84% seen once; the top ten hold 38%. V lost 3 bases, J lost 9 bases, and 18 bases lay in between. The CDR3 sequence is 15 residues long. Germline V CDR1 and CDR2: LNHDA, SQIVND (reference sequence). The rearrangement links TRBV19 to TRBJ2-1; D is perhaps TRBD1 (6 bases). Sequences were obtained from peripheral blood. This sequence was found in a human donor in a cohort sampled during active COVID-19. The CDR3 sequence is CASSINRDKGGEQFF. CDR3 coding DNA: TGTGCCAGTAGTATCAACAGGGACAAGGGTGGTGAGCAGTTCTTC.